This entry describes one TCR beta chain. Germline V CDR1 and CDR2: LNHNV, YYDKDF (reference sequence). Trimming pared 1 base from V and 1 base from J, leaving 10 bases between. The CDR3 spans 15 residues. The entry originates in a study of blood T cell repertoires in COVID-19. Study details: Material from acute and convalescent COVID-19 was sourced from the United States, Italy and Spain.

Generated by immunoSEQ multiplex PCR, the TCRdb table keeps only in-frame clones and is missing some. The sample contains over 200,000 clones, approximately 86% of which appear only once. Specimen: peripheral blood. This TCR was sampled from a woman aged 25 to 45 who had recovered from COVID-19. This chain uses TRBV15 with TRBJ1-1; D gene ambiguous. The CDR3 sequence: CATSRAGAENTEAFF. The CDR3 DNA reads TGTGCCACCAGCAGAGCGGGAGCAGAGAACACTGAAGCTTTCTTT.